Listed below are T cell receptor beta chains from one sample, sequenced in a study of T cells in Graves' hyperthyroidism and ophthalmopathy. MiXCR, run by TCRdb on the multiplex PCR reads, gives a single entry per CDR3 protein. The sample has 650,000 to 750,000 distinct CDR3 sequences, roughly 15% seen once. The sample was blood. These receptors were obtained from a woman aged 18-29 years with Graves' hyperthyroidism. Each CDR3 is given with its conserved first and last residue. A D gene is named only where the DNA matches it firmly. Clone size appears in some rows only: once, few, many, or a class for an expanded clone.

J: TRBJ2-1; V: TRBV9; size: .; D: TRBD1; length: 15; CDR3: CASSEAGQGYNEQFF; DNA: TGTGCCAGCAGCGAAGCGGGACAGGGGTACAATGAGCAGTTCTTC
J: TRBJ2-2; V: TRBV20-1; size: .; D: TRBD2; length: 14; CDR3: CSATPGTSLGELFF; DNA: TGCAGTGCTACCCCCGGGACTAGCCTGGGGGAGCTGTTTTTT
J: TRBJ1-5; V: TRBV2; size: many; D: .; length: 14; CDR3: CASSDLIGNQPQHF; DNA: TGTGCCAGCAGTGATTTAATAGGTAATCAGCCCCAGCATTTT
J: TRBJ2-5; V: TRBV5-5; size: .; D: .; length: 13; CDR3: CASSFASRETQYF; DNA: TGTGCCAGCAGCTTTGCTAGCCGGGAGACCCAGTACTTC
J: TRBJ2-2; V: TRBV7-2; size: many; D: TRBD2; length: 16; CDR3: CASSPLAGVRTGELFF; DNA: TGTGCCAGCAGTCCACTAGCGGGAGTACGGACCGGGGAGCTGTTTTTT
J: TRBJ2-7; V: TRBV7-9; size: many; D: .; length: 11; CDR3: CASSLGPEQYF; DNA: TGTGCCAGCAGCTTAGGGCCCGAGCAGTACTTC
J: TRBJ2-1; V: TRBV20-1; size: many; D: TRBD2; length: 17; CDR3: CSARDLKGTSGKDEQFF; DNA: TGCAGTGCTAGAGACTTAAAGGGGACTAGCGGGAAGGATGAGCAGTTCTTC
J: TRBJ2-7; V: TRBV6-5; size: .; D: .; length: 13; CDR3: CASSYGPLYEQYF; DNA: TGTGCCAGCAGTTACGGGCCTCTCTACGAGCAGTACTTC
J: TRBJ2-1; V: TRBV12-3/TRBV12-4; size: .; D: .; length: 13; CDR3: CASSLRLVWPQFF; DNA: TGTGCCAGCAGTCTCAGACTAGTCTGGCCGCAGTTCTTC
J: TRBJ1-1; V: TRBV3-1; size: many; D: TRBD1; length: 14; CDR3: CASSQVQGRTEAFF; DNA: TGTGCCAGCAGCCAGGTACAGGGGCGCACTGAAGCTTTCTTT
J: TRBJ1-1; V: TRBV11-2; size: many; D: TRBD1; length: 15; CDR3: CASSPAGTGVNEAFF; DNA: TGTGCCAGCAGCCCGGCCGGGACAGGGGTTAATGAAGCTTTCTTT
J: TRBJ2-3; V: TRBV20-1; size: few; D: .; length: 15; CDR3: CSATVSGSGTDTQYF; DNA: TGCAGTGCCACCGTTAGCGGATCAGGCACAGATACGCAGTATTTT
J: TRBJ2-1; V: TRBV19; size: .; D: TRBD2; length: 17; CDR3: CASSIRSGSASGNEQFF; DNA: TGTGCCAGTAGTATAAGGAGCGGGAGCGCCTCTGGGAATGAGCAGTTCTTC
J: TRBJ2-5; V: TRBV2; size: .; D: TRBD2; length: 14; CDR3: CASDQTSGAGTQYF; DNA: TGTGCCAGCGACCAGACTAGCGGGGCGGGGACCCAGTACTTC
J: TRBJ1-1; V: TRBV28; size: few; D: .; length: 15; CDR3: CASSFGGEPNTEAFF; DNA: TGTGCCAGCAGTTTCGGGGGGGAGCCGAACACTGAAGCTTTCTTT
J: TRBJ2-7; V: TRBV2; size: few; D: .; length: 13; CDR3: CASRMESSYEQYF; DNA: TGTGCCAGCAGGATGGAGAGCTCCTACGAGCAGTACTTC
J: TRBJ2-1; V: TRBV6-2/TRBV6-3; size: .; D: TRBD2; length: 16; CDR3: CAGSRLAGGSYNEQFF; DNA: TGTGCCGGCAGTCGACTAGCGGGAGGGTCCTACAATGAGCAGTTCTTC
J: TRBJ2-1; V: TRBV10-3; size: .; D: TRBD2; length: 16; CDR3: CAISDPASGRGNEQFF; DNA: TGTGCCATCAGTGATCCGGCTAGCGGGAGGGGCAATGAGCAGTTCTTC
J: TRBJ2-3; V: TRBV20-1; size: few; D: TRBD2; length: 14; CDR3: CSARLAGGGYTQYF; DNA: TGCAGTGCTAGATTGGCGGGAGGAGGTTATACGCAGTATTTT
J: TRBJ2-7; V: TRBV7-8; size: .; D: TRBD2; length: 16; CDR3: CASSSRRLAGDHEQYF; DNA: TGTGCCAGCAGCTCCCGAAGACTAGCGGGAGACCACGAGCAGTACTTC
J: TRBJ2-2; V: TRBV7-3; size: few; D: .; length: 15; CDR3: CASSLIASNTGELFF; DNA: TGTGCCAGCAGCTTAATTGCATCGAACACCGGGGAGCTGTTTTTT